The 10 T cell receptor beta chains below were found in one sample sequenced in a study of Ad26.COV2.S vaccination and SARS-CoV-2 variants. Repertoires were generated with immunoSEQ multiplex PCR, while TCRdb's copy carries only in-frame clones and drops some. The repertoire consists of 320,000 or so clones, with under 90% occurring once and the leading ten covering around 5.5%. This sample's treatment: over 15 received Ad26.COV2.S at low or high dose, single or two shots; several received placebo; per-sample allocation not given. Sample collection was performed on day 63 after the first vaccine or placebo injection. Source: peripheral blood, taken in a trial of Ad26.COV2.S vaccine versus placebo. The receptors come from a person aged 18-60 years who received the Ad26.COV2.S COVID-19 vaccine or a placebo.

This clone was found once. The chain links TRBV6-6 to TRBJ1-5; the D is unclear. Trimming removed 6 bases from V and 6 bases from J, with 9 bases in between. The CDR3 contains 12 residues. Germline CDR1 reads MNHNY; CDR2 reads SVGAGI (reference sequence). CDR3 sequence (DNA): TGTGCCAGCAGGAGGGTCGGTCAGCCCCAGCATTTT. Translation: CASRRVGQPQHF.

This clone was counted a single time. The rearrangement links TRBV12-3 or TRBV12-4 to TRBJ2-3; D might be TRBD1 (5 bases). The CDR3 is 13 amino acids. V lost 6 bases and J 4 bases, leaving 11 bases between the germline ends. This chain's CDR3 is CASSTGHPDTQYF. The DNA of the CDR3 is TGTGCCAGCAGCACCGGACACCCAGATACGCAGTATTTT.

The count of this clone is one. The chain combines TRBV6-5 with TRBJ1-1; 9 nucleotides line up with TRBD1. CDR1 MNHEY and CDR2 SVGAGI come from the germline V gene. With 7 bases clipped from V and 1 base from J, the junction kept 7 bases outside the gene matches. This CDR3 is 15 amino acids long. The DNA of the CDR3 is TGTGCCAGCAATACAGACAGGGGGGGGAACACTGAAGCTTTCTTT. As protein: CASNTDRGGNTEAFF.

The chain combines TRBV20-1 with TRBJ1-1; TRBD1 might be the D (5 bases). CDR3 length: 11 residues. Trimming took off 3 bases at V and 10 bases at J, with 12 bases between the two ends. Germline V gene lookup returns CDR1 DFQATT and CDR2 SNEGSKA (reference sequence). CDR3 in DNA: TGCAGTGCTAGTGGGGCAGGGCGAGCTTTCTTT. Its protein product is CSASGAGRAFF.

This chain uses TRBV7-2 with TRBJ1-2, with D unresolved. V dropped 3 bases and J dropped 8 bases, with 10 bases sitting between them. Germline assignment: CDR1 SGHTA and CDR2 FQGNSA. The CDR3 has 12 amino acids. The CDR3: CASSFDIAGYTF. The CDR3, as DNA: TGTGCCAGCAGCTTCGATATAGCGGGCTACACCTTC.

This clone was recorded a few times. The sample holds other DNA sequences that translate to the same CDR3. V and J are TRBV5-1 and TRBJ1-3; 7 positions match TRBD1. Germline V gives CDR1 SGHRS, CDR2 YFSETQ. The CDR3 consists of 15 residues. Trimming removed 0 bases from V and 2 bases from J; junction bases left unmatched: 2. This chain's CDR3 is CASSLEGTAGNTIYF. In DNA, the CDR3 is TGCGCCAGCAGCTTGGAAGGGACAGCTGGAAACACCATATATTTT.

The chain has TRBV7-2 and TRBJ2-5; perhaps TRBD1 as D (6 bases). Trimming stripped 9 bases from V and 2 bases from J, with 13 bases between. The CDR3 has 13 residues. From germline, CDR1 is SGHTA and CDR2 FQGNSA. The chain's CDR3 is CASNRGQQETQYF. In DNA, the CDR3 is TGTGCCAGTAACAGAGGACAGCAAGAGACCCAGTACTTC. The full variable domain, completed using reference TRBV7-2 and TRBJ2-5, is GAGVSQSPSNKVTEKGKDVELRCDPISGHTALYWYRQSLGQGLEFLIYFQGNSAPDKSGLPSDRFSAERTGGSVSTLTIQRTQQEDSAVYLCASNRGQQETQYFGPGTRLLVL.

This chain joins TRBV5-4 and TRBJ2-5; 7 bases are a match to TRBD2. V lost 4 bases, J lost 5 bases, and 17 bases stayed unmatched. The CDR3 has 17 residues. CDR1 and CDR2 from the germline V gene are SGHNT and YYREEE (reference sequence). For the CDR3, the DNA is TGTGCCAGCAGCCGGATGTCCGCGGGAGAGTTCGGGGAGACCCAGTACTTC. Amino acids: CASSRMSAGEFGETQYF. Variable domain in full (rest from reference TRBV5-4 and TRBJ2-5): ETGVTQSPTHLIKTRGQQVTLRCSSQSGHNTVSWYQQALGQGPQFIFQYYREEENGRGNFPPRFSGLQFPNYSSELNVNALELDDSALYLCASSRMSAGEFGETQYFGPGTRLLVL.

This clone was seen once. The chain uses TRBV18 and TRBJ2-1; TRBD1 is a possible D gene (7 bases). With 8 bases removed from V and 8 bases from J, the gap between germline ends came to 28 bases. In germline, CDR1 is KGHSH, CDR2 LQKENI. CDR3 length equals 17 residues. For the CDR3, the DNA is TGTGCCAGCCCTCCCTTCGCCGACAGGGAGGAGGGCGATGAGCAGTTCTTC. This translates into CASPPFADREEGDEQFF.

This clone was seen once. CDR3 coding DNA: TGTGCCAGCAGCCAACAGGGGGACTACGAGCAGTACGTC. Residues: CASSQQGDYEQYV. The chain links TRBV13 to TRBJ2-7, with 8 bases lining up with TRBD1. V trimming: 5 bases; J trimming: 3 bases; junction bases outside the gene matches: 3. The CDR3 has 13 amino acids. Germline assignment: CDR1 PRHDT and CDR2 FYEKMQ (reference sequence).